The rows below give T cell receptor beta chains drawn from one sample of a study of blood T cell repertoires in COVID-19. Sequencing used immunoSEQ multiplex PCR; TCRdb keeps in-frame clones, though not all of them. The sample contains around 150,000 clones, around 81% of which appear only once. Sequenced: peripheral blood. Source of these receptors: a man aged 60 to 69 with active or convalescent COVID-19. Each CDR3 is given with its conserved first and last residue. D genes are given only for firm matches. Expanded clones get a size class; other rows say once, few or many, or leave the size out.

v_call: TRBV6-4; d_call: TRBD1; j_call: TRBJ1-4; clone_size: .; cdr3_aa: CASNSGPGTGGVGEKLFF; cdr3_nt: TGTGCCAGCAACTCCGGTCCAGGGACAGGGGGCGTGGGTGAAAAACTGTTTTTT
v_call: TRBV11-3; d_call: .; j_call: TRBJ2-1; clone_size: .; cdr3_aa: CASSLEAGNEQFF; cdr3_nt: TGTGCCAGCAGCTTAGAGGCAGGCAATGAGCAGTTCTTC
v_call: TRBV2; d_call: .; j_call: TRBJ2-3; clone_size: .; cdr3_aa: CASHGSGHRDTQYF; cdr3_nt: TGTGCCAGCCACGGTAGCGGCCATCGGGATACGCAGTATTTT
v_call: TRBV2; d_call: .; j_call: TRBJ1-2; clone_size: .; cdr3_aa: CASSAGVYYTF; cdr3_nt: TGTGCCAGCAGTGCGGGGGTATACTACACCTTC
v_call: TRBV11-2; d_call: .; j_call: TRBJ2-2; clone_size: few; cdr3_aa: CASSSIRFPGELFF; cdr3_nt: TGTGCCAGCAGCTCGATCAGGTTCCCCGGGGAGCTGTTTTTT
v_call: TRBV6-1; d_call: .; j_call: TRBJ1-2; clone_size: .; cdr3_aa: CASSDGGRGYGYTF; cdr3_nt: TGTGCCAGCAGTGATGGAGGCAGGGGATATGGCTACACCTTC
v_call: TRBV7-9; d_call: .; j_call: TRBJ1-5; clone_size: .; cdr3_aa: CASSLDSGSDSQPQHF; cdr3_nt: TGTGCCAGCAGCTTAGATTCCGGGTCCGACAGTCAGCCCCAGCATTTT
v_call: TRBV6-5; d_call: TRBD2; j_call: TRBJ2-2; clone_size: .; cdr3_aa: CASPSGVATGELFF; cdr3_nt: TGTGCCAGCCCCAGCGGGGTAGCCACCGGGGAGCTGTTTTTT
v_call: TRBV28; d_call: .; j_call: TRBJ2-5; clone_size: .; cdr3_aa: CASIAVAGPQETQYF; cdr3_nt: TGTGCCAGCATCGCCGTGGCGGGGCCCCAAGAGACCCAGTACTTC
v_call: TRBV12-3/TRBV12-4; d_call: .; j_call: TRBJ2-7; clone_size: once; cdr3_aa: CASSSYLYEQYF; cdr3_nt: TGTGCCAGCAGTTCCTACCTCTACGAGCAGTACTTC
v_call: TRBV6-5; d_call: .; j_call: TRBJ2-1; clone_size: .; cdr3_aa: CASRKGRGPLEFF; cdr3_nt: TGTGCCAGCAGGAAGGGGCGGGGGCCCCTTGAGTTCTTC
v_call: TRBV3-1/TRBV3-2; d_call: TRBD1; j_call: TRBJ1-2; clone_size: .; cdr3_aa: CASSPGQGVNF; cdr3_nt: TGTGCCAGCAGCCCGGGACAGGGGGTTAACTTC
v_call: TRBV18; d_call: TRBD2; j_call: TRBJ2-7; clone_size: .; cdr3_aa: CASSPGSGASGSYEQYF; cdr3_nt: TGTGCCAGCTCACCTGGAAGTGGAGCTAGCGGTTCCTACGAGCAGTACTTC
v_call: TRBV5-4; d_call: .; j_call: TRBJ2-3; clone_size: .; cdr3_aa: CASSSGLYTDTQYF; cdr3_nt: TGTGCCAGCAGTTCTGGGCTCTACACAGATACGCAGTATTTT
v_call: TRBV19; d_call: .; j_call: TRBJ2-7; clone_size: once; cdr3_aa: CASSITGGSTYEQYF; cdr3_nt: TGTGCCAGTAGTATTACGGGGGGCTCTACCTACGAGCAGTACTTC
v_call: TRBV5-1; d_call: TRBD1; j_call: TRBJ2-2; clone_size: once; cdr3_aa: CASSPGQSSPGELFF; cdr3_nt: TGCGCCAGCAGCCCGGGACAGTCCAGTCCCGGGGAGCTGTTTTTT
v_call: TRBV7-2; d_call: .; j_call: TRBJ1-4; clone_size: .; cdr3_aa: CASSLRLPGKLFF; cdr3_nt: TGTGCCAGCAGCTTACGCCTGCCGGGAAAACTGTTTTTT
v_call: TRBV6-6; d_call: TRBD2; j_call: TRBJ2-3; clone_size: .; cdr3_aa: CASTLLAGGLTDTQYF; cdr3_nt: TGTGCCAGCACCCTCCTAGCGGGGGGGCTCACAGATACGCAGTATTTT
v_call: TRBV21-1; d_call: .; j_call: TRBJ1-4; clone_size: once; cdr3_aa: CASSNRQARNEKLFF; cdr3_nt: TGTGCCAGCAGCAACCGACAGGCGAGGAATGAAAAACTGTTTTTT
v_call: TRBV27; d_call: TRBD2; j_call: TRBJ2-7; clone_size: .; cdr3_aa: CASKELAGVVPYEQYF; cdr3_nt: TGTGCCAGCAAGGAACTAGCGGGAGTAGTCCCCTACGAGCAGTACTTC
v_call: TRBV6-5; d_call: TRBD2; j_call: TRBJ2-1; clone_size: .; cdr3_aa: CATQMAGGSNEQFF; cdr3_nt: TGTGCCACCCAGATGGCGGGGGGCTCAAATGAGCAGTTCTTC
v_call: TRBV12-3/TRBV12-4; d_call: .; j_call: TRBJ1-5; clone_size: .; cdr3_aa: CASSLASQPQHF; cdr3_nt: TGTGCCAGCAGTTTAGCCTCTCAGCCCCAGCATTTT
v_call: TRBV28; d_call: TRBD2; j_call: TRBJ2-1; clone_size: .; cdr3_aa: CASSLGGLAGWEQFF; cdr3_nt: TGTGCCAGCAGTTTAGGGGGACTAGCGGGCTGGGAGCAGTTCTTC
v_call: TRBV5-1; d_call: TRBD2; j_call: TRBJ2-7; clone_size: .; cdr3_aa: CASSFGTLAGGSSFYEQYF; cdr3_nt: TGCGCCAGCAGCTTTGGGACCCTAGCGGGAGGATCGAGTTTCTACGAGCAGTACTTC